The sequence of this TCR beta chain was determined in a study of cytomegalovirus exposure and HLA in healthy donors. General study results and limits: A later analysis associated 16,951 TCR beta sequences with HLA alleles at a 0.05 false discovery rate.

Germline V gene data show CDR1 as LNHDA and CDR2 as SQIVND (reference sequence). Trimming took 7 bases from V and 0 from J, leaving 7 bases between them. The CDR3 loop spans 13 amino acids. Note on this clone: What it recognizes is unknown.

Amplification used 60 Vbeta primers and 13 Jbeta primers. Measured with immunoSEQ multiplex PCR; TCRdb has only the in-frame clones, and not every one. The repertoire has fewer than 110,000 clones, 60% to 85% of them found once; the top ten carry roughly 10%. The receptor comes from a man aged 50-59 years in good health and CMV-seronegative. The sequencing input was PBMCs. The chain combines TRBV19 with TRBJ2-4, with D possibly matching TRBD2 (5 bases). The CDR3, as DNA: TGTGCCAGTAAGGACTTAGCCAAAAACATTCAGTACTTC. Translating it yields CASKDLAKNIQYF. Looking up the rest from reference TRBV19 and TRBJ2-4 gives the full variable domain: DGGITQSPKYLFRKEGQNVTLSCEQNLNHDAMYWYRQDPGQGLRLIYYSQIVNDFQKGDIAEGYSVSREKKESFPLTVTSAQKNPTAFYLCASKDLAKNIQYFGAGTRLSVL.